Here is one TCR beta chain with its context. The antigen is undetermined. Indicated time point: cycle 4 day 1 (C4D1), after more than 5 weeks of nivolumab. Patients all relapsed after autologous stem cell transplantation, and there was variation in brentuximab vedotin exposure. Magnetic negative selection served to purify CD4+ T cells out of PBMCs that had been thawed. The CDR3 is 14 amino acids. Trimming stripped 5 bases from V and 0 bases from J, with 9 bases between. CDR1 SGHRS and CDR2 YFSETQ come from the germline V gene. The sample comes from a study of PD-1 blockade in classical Hodgkin lymphoma. Study-wide points: The study found that TCR diversity rose significantly by C4D1 in CD4+ but not CD8+ cells.

Sequencing used immunoSEQ multiplex PCR; TCRdb keeps in-frame clones, though not all of them. Seen here are 29,000 or so clones, roughly 80% observed once, and the top ten hold around 0.6%. The sequencing here drew on CD4+ T cells from blood, taken before the fourth cycle of nivolumab. This TCR was sampled from a human donor with classical Hodgkin lymphoma. This sequence joins TRBV5-1 and TRBJ2-1; tentatively, D is TRBD1 (5 bases). The CDR3 spells CASREQASYNEQFF. The DNA for the CDR3 is TGCGCCAGCAGAGAACAGGCCTCCTACAATGAGCAGTTCTTC.